This T cell receptor (beta chain) was sequenced for a study of early T cells in non-severe SARS-CoV-2 infection. Study summary: Chains from this unsorted whole-blood bulk RNA could not be paired. The study's findings and limits: In VDJdb matching, anti-spike CD8 responses were favored while private and CD4 specificities went missing.

Each single cDNA molecule received a unique molecular identifier. TCRdb independently ran MiXCR on the 5' RACE reads; one entry per CDR3 protein. Of approximately 75,000 distinct CDR3 sequences in the sample, more than 12% were seen once. V was clipped by 0 bases and J by 4 bases; unmatched bases: 9. CDR1 is SGHDN, CDR2 FVKESK, per germline. The CDR3 loop spans 19 amino acids. There are a few counts of this clonotype. Its target is not known. The input for sequencing was whole blood, taken at baseline. V and J are TRBV14 and TRBJ2-6; 10 nucleotides line up with TRBD1. The receptor comes from an adult who was a healthcare worker with PCR-confirmed SARS-CoV-2 infection or an uninfected control (not recorded which). The CDR3, as DNA: TGTGCCAGCAGCCAAGATCCGGGACAGGGGTCTAGAGGGGCCAACGTCCTGACTTTC. Its protein is CASSQDPGQGSRGANVLTF.